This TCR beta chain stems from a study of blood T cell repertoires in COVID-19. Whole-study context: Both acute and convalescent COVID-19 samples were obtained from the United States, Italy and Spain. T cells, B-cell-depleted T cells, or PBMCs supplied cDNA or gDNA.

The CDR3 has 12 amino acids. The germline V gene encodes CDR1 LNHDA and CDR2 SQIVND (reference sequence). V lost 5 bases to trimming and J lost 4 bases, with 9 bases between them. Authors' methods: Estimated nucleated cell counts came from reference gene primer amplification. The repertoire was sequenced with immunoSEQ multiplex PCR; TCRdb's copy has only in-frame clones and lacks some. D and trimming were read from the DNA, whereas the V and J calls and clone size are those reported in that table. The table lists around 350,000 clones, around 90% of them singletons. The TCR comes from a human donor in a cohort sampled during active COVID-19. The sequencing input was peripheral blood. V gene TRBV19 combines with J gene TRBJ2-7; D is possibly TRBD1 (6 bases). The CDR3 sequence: CASSDRLYEQYF. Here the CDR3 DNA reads TGTGCCAGTAGTGACAGGCTGTACGAGCAGTACTTC.